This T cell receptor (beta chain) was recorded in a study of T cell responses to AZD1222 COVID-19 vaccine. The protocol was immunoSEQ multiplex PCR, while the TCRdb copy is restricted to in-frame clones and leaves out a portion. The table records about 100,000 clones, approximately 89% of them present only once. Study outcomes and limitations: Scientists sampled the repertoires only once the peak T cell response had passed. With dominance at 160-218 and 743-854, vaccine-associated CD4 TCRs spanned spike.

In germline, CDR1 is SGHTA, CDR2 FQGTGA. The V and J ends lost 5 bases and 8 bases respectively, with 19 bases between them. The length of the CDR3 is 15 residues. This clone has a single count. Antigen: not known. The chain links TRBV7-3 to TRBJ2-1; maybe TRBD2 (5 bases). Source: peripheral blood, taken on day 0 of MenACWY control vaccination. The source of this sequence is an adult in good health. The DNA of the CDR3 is TGTGCCAGCAGCCTCCGGGATTTCCCGAGGGATGAGCAGTTCTTC. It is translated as CASSLRDFPRDEQFF.